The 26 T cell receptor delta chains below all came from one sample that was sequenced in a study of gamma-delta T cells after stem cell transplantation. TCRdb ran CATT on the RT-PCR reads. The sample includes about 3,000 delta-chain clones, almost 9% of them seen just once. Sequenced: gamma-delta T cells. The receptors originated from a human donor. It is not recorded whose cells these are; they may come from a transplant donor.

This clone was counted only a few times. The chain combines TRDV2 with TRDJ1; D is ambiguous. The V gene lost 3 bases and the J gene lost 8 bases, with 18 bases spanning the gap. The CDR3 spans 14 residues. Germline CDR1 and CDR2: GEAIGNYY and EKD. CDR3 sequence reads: CACDSHSTGGKLIF. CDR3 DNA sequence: TGTGCCTGTGACTCCCACTCTACGGGAGGGAAACTCATCTTT.

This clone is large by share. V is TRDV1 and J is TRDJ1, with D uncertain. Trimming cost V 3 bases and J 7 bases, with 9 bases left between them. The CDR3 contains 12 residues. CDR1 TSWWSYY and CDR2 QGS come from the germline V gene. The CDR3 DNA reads TGTGCTCTTGGGGACTCGAGCCGTAAACTCATCTTT. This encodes CALGDSSRKLIF.

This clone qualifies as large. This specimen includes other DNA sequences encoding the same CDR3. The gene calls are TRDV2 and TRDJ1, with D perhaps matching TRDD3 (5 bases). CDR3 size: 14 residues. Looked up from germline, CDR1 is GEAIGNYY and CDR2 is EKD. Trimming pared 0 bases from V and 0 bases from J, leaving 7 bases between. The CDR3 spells CACDTGEYTDKLIF. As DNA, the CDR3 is TGTGCCTGTGACACCGGGGAGTACACCGATAAACTCATCTTT.

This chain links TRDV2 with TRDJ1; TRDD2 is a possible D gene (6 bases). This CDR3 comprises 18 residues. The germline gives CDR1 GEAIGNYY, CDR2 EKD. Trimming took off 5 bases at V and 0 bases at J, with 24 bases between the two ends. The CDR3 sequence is CACGTFLTATGYTDKLIF. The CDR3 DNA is TGTGCCTGTGGCACATTCCTAACTGCTACCGGGTACACCGATAAACTCATCTTT.

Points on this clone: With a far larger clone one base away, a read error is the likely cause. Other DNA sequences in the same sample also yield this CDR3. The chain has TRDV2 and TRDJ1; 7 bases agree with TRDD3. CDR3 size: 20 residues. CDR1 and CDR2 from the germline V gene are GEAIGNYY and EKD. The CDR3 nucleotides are TGTGCCTGTGATACGTACTGGGGACTTAAAGGGGAACCGTACACCGATAAACTCATATTT. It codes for CACDTYWGLKGEPYTDKLIF.

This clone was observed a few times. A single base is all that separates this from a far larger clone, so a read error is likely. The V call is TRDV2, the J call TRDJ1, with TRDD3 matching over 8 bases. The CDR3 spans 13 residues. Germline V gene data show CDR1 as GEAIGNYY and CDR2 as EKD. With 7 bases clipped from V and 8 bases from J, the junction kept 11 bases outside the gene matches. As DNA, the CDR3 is TGTGCCTGGGCCGACTGGGGGGTAGGCAAACTCATCTTT. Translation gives CAWADWGVGKLIF.

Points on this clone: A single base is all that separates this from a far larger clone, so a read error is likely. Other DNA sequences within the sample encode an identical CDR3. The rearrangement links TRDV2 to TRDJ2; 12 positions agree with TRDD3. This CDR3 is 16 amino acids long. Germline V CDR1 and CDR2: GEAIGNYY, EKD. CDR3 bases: TGTGCCTGTGACGTACTGGGGGATACTTTGACAGCACAACTTTTCTTT. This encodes CACDVLGDTLTAQLFF.

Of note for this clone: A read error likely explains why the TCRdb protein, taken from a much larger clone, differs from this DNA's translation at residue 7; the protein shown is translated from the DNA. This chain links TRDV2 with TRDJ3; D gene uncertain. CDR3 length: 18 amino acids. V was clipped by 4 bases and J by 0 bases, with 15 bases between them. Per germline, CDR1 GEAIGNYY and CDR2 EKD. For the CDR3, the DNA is TGTGCCTGTGATCTTCTGGCGGTCGGCTCCTGGGACACCCGACAGATGTTTTTC. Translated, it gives CACDLLAVGSWDTRQMFF.

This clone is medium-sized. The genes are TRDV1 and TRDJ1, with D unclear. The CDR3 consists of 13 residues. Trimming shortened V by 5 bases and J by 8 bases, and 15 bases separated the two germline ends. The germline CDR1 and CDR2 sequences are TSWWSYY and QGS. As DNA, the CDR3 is TGTGCTCTTGGGAAGGATGATGAGAACAAACTCATCTTT. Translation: CALGKDDENKLIF.

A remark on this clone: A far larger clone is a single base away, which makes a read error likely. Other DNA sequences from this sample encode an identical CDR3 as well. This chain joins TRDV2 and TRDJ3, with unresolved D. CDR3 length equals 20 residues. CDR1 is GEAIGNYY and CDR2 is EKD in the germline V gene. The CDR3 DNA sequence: TGCGCCTGTGACACCGTTGGCGGGGTGCTACCCTCCTGGGACACCCGACAGATGTTTTTC. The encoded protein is CACDTVGGVLPSWDTRQMFF.

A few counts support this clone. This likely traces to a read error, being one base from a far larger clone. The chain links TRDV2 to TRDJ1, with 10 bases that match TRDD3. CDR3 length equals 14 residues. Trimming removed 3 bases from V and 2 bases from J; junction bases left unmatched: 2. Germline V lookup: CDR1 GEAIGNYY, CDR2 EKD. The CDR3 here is CACDALGDTDKLIF. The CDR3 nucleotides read TGTGCCTGTGACGCACTGGGGGATACCGATAAACTCATCTTT.

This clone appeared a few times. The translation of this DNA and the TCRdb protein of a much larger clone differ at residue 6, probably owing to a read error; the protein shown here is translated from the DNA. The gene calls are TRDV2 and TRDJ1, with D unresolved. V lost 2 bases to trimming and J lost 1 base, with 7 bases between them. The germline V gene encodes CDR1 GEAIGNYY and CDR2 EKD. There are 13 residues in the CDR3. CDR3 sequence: CACDSVGTDKLIF. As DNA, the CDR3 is TGTGCCTGTGACAGTGTCGGCACCGATAAACTCATCTTT.

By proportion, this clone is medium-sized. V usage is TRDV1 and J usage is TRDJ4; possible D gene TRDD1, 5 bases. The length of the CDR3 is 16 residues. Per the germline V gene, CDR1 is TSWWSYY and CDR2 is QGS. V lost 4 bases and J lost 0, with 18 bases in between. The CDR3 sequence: CALGALGIVRTRPLIF. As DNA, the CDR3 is TGTGCTCTTGGGGCCTTGGGCATAGTACGCACCAGACCCCTGATCTTT.

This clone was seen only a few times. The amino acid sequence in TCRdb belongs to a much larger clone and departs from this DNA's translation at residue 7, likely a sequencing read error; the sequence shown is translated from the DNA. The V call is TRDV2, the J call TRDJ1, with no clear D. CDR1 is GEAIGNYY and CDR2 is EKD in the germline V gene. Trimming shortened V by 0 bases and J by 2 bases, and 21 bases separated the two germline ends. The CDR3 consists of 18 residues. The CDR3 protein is CACDTGEGRGSETDKLIF. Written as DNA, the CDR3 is TGTGCCTGTGACACCGGTGAGGGTCGTGGGAGTGAAACCGATAAACTCATCTTT.

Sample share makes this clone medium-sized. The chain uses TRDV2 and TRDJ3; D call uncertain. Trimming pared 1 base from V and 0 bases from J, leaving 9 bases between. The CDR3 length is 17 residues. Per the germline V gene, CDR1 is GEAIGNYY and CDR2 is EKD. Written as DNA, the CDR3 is TGTGCCTGTGACACAGCGGCTAGCTCCTGGGACACCCGACAGATGTTTTTC. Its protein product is CACDTAASSWDTRQMFF.

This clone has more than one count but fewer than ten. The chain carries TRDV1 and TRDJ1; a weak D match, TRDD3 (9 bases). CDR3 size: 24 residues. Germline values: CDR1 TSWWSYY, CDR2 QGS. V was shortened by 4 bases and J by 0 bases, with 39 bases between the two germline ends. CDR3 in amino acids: CALGVPQPGLPMGDKGAYTDKLIF. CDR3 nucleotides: TGTGCTCTTGGGGTCCCTCAACCAGGCCTTCCTATGGGGGATAAGGGAGCTTACACCGATAAACTCATCTTT.

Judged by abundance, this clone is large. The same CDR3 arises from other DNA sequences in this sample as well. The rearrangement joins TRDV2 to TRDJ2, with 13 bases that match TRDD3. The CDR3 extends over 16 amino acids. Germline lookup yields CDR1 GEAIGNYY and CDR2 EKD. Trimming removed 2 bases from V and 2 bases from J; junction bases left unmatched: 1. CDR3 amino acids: CACDILGDTLTAQLFF. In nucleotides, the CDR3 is TGTGCCTGTGACATACTGGGGGATACGTTGACAGCACAACTCTTCTTT.

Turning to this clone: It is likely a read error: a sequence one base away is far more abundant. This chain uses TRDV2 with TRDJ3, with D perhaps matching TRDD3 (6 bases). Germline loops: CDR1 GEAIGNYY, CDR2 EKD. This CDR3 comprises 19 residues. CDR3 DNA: TGTGCCTGTGACAGGGGGTACCGAGGTGACTCCTGGGGCACCCGACAGATGTTTTTC. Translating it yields CACDRGYRGDSWGTRQMFF.

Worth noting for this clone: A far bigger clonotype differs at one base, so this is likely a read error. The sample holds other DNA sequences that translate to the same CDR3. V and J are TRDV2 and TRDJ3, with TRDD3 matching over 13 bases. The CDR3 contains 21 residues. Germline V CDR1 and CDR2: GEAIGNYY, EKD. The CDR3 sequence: CACDTVLGDTRSSWDTRQMFF. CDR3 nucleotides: TGTGCCTGTGACACCGTACTGGGGGATACGCGGAGCTCCTGGGACACCAGACAGATGTTTTTC.

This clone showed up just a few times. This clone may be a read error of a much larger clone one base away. In nucleotides, the CDR3 is TGTGCCTGTGACAATACTGGGGGCCTACGATCCTGGGACACCCGACGGATGTTTTTC. Its translation: CACDNTGGLRSWDTRRMFF. The gene calls are TRDV2 and TRDJ3, with 8 bases identical to TRDD3. The CDR3 has 19 amino acids. Germline values: CDR1 GEAIGNYY, CDR2 EKD.

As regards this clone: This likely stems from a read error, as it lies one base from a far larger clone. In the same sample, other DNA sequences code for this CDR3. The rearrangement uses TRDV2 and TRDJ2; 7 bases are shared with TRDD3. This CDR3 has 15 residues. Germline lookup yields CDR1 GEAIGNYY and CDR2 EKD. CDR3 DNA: TGCGCCTGTGACACCGTTGGGGATAAGGTAGCACAACTCTTCTTT. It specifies CACDTVGDKVAQLFF.

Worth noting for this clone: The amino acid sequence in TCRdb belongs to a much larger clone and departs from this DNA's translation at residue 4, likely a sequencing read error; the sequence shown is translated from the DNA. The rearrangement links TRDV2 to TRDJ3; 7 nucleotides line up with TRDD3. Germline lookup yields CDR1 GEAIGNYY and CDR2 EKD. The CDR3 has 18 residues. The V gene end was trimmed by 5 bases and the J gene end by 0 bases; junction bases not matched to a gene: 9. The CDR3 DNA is TGTGCCTGTGGTCTTCTGGGGGTCGGCTCCTGGGACACCCGACAGATGTTTTTC. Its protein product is CACGLLGVGSWDTRQMFF.

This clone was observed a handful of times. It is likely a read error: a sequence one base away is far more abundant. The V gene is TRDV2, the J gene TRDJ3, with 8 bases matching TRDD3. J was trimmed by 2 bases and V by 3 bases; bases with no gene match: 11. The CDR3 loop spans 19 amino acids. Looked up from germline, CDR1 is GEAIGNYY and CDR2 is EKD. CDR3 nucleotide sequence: TGTGCCTGTGACGGCTGGGGGACTCCTCGAACCTGGGACACCCGACAGATGTTTTTC. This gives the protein CACDGWGTPRTWDTRQMFF.

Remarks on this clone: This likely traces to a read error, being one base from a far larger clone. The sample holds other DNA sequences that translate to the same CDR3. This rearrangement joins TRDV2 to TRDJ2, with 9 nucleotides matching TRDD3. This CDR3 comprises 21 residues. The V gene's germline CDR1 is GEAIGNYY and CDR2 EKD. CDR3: CACDSLGRGIPGQALTAQLFF. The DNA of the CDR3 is TGTGCCTGTGACTCCCTAGGACGGGGGATACCCGGACAGGCTTTGACCGCACAACTCTTCTTT.

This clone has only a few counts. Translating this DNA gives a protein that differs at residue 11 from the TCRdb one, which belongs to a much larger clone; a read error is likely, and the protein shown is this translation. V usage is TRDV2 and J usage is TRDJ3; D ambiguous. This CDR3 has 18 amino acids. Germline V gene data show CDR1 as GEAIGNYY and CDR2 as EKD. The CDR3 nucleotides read TGTGCCTGTGACGCGCTGAGGGCCAGCTCCCGGGACACCCGACAGATGTTTTTC. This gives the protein CACDALRASSRDTRQMFF.

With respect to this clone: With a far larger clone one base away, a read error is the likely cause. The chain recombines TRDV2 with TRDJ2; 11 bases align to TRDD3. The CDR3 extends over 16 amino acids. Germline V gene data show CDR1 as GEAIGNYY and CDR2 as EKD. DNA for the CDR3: TGTGCCCGTGACAGACTGGGGGATACTTTGACAGCACAACTCTTCTTT. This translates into CARDRLGDTLTAQLFF.